The text below deals with one TCR beta chain. The data were taken from a study of sequential checkpoint blockade in melanoma. Overall study context: First-line arms were nivolumab then ipilimumab, or the reverse, randomized 1:1. Maintenance nivolumab came after either treatment sequence.

Assay used: immunoSEQ multiplex PCR; TCRdb lists only in-frame clones, some missing. The data hold about 9,900 clones, with 71% observed a single time. Treatment indicated: randomized to nivolumab then ipilimumab (arm A) or the reverse (arm B). No patient had prior DNA-damaging chemotherapy. PBMC sorting kept live CD3+CD8+ cells without CD19 or CD56. Germline-derived CDR1 and CDR2 are MRHNA and SNTAGT. This CDR3 has 15 residues. The ends lost 2 bases at V and 4 bases at J; junction bases unmatched: 3. The chain joins TRBV6-4 to TRBJ2-2, with TRBD2 identical over 8 bases. The sample in question was CD8+ T cells sorted from blood (inferred from file names), obtained from a patient given nivolumab and ipilimumab in sequence. This TCR was sampled from a human donor with melanoma. The CDR3 region is CASSDGTRATGELFF. The CDR3, as DNA: TGTGCCAGCAGTGACGGGACTAGGGCCACCGGGGAGCTGTTTTTT.